The 26 T cell receptor beta chains below all came from one sample that was sequenced in a study of T cell repertoires in cytomegalovirus infection. TCRdb fed the reads into MiXCR, producing one record per CDR3 protein. The table shows 450,000 to 550,000 distinct CDR3 sequences, with approximately 15% occurring only once. The specimen sequenced was CD8+ T cells from PBMCs. The receptors were gathered from a human donor in good health (CMV status not recorded). Some clones in this sample may be carry-over from other donors' samples.

This clonotype was recorded many times. The chain combines TRBV7-3 with TRBJ2-5; either TRBD1 or TRBD2 may fit D (5 bases each). The V end was cut by 5 bases, the J end by 5 bases, with 15 bases between. Germline CDR1 and CDR2: SGHTA and FQGTGA. The CDR3 runs to 14 residues. For the CDR3, the DNA is TGTGCCAGCAGCCCGGGACCACCTAGCGAGACCCAGTACTTC. Its protein is CASSPGPPSETQYF. Together with reference TRBV7-3 and TRBJ2-5, the CDR3 gives the full variable domain: GAGVSQTPSNKVTEKGKYVELRCDPISGHTALYWYRQSLGQGPEFLIYFQGTGAADDSGLPNDRFFAVRPEGSVSTLKIQRTERGDSAVYLCASSPGPPSETQYFGPGTRLLVL.

This clonotype turned up a few times. The rearrangement uses TRBV27 and TRBJ2-7; no definite D call. Germline CDR1 MNHEY, CDR2 SMNVEV (reference sequence). Between the trimmed V and J ends, which lost 3 bases and 7 bases, there was a span of 19 bases. The CDR3 is 15 amino acids. The CDR3 spells CASSFEVATLEEQYF. CDR3 DNA sequence: TGTGCCAGCAGTTTCGAGGTGGCCACGCTGGAGGAGCAGTACTTC.

This clonotype occurred many times. This chain uses TRBV27 with TRBJ2-6; D unresolved. V was cut by 3 bases and J by 2 bases, with 8 bases left in between. The CDR3 is made up of 15 amino acids. CDR1 and CDR2 (germline): MNHEY, SMNVEV (reference sequence). The CDR3 region is CASSFGLAGANVLTF. For the CDR3, the DNA is TGTGCCAGCAGTTTCGGTCTAGCTGGGGCCAACGTCCTGACTTTC.

In regard to this clonotype: One end of the junction fails to match germline, which may point to a read error. The chain carries TRBV27 and TRBJ2-1, with unresolved D. Germline CDR1 is MNHEY and CDR2 is SMNVEV (reference sequence). CDR3 length: 13 amino acids. For the CDR3, the DNA is TGTGCCACTAGGTCCCCCCCCTACAATGAGAAGTTCTTC. This translates into CATRSPPYNEKFF.

The chain has TRBV3-1 and TRBJ2-5; D call uncertain. Germline V lookup: CDR1 LGHDT, CDR2 YNNKEL (reference sequence). V was pared by 2 bases and J by 3 bases, with 7 bases between. This CDR3 is 13 amino acids long. For the CDR3, the DNA is TGTGCCAGCAGCCAATTTCCAGAAGAGACCCAGTACTTC. It codes for CASSQFPEETQYF.

This clonotype appeared a single time. Its ends do not fully match the called genes, so a read error is possible. The V gene is TRBV2, the J gene TRBJ1-3, with 7 bases aligning to TRBD1. Germline values: CDR1 SNHLY, CDR2 FYNNEI. The CDR3 is 14 residues long. This CDR3 reads CASVTRGLGNTLYF. CDR3 DNA: TGTGCCAGCGTTACTAGGGGGCTAGGAAACACCCTATATTTT.

This clonotype appeared a few times. The chain has TRBV2 and TRBJ1-2; D gene unclear. The CDR3 runs to 13 residues. Germline CDR1 reads SNHLY; CDR2 reads FYNNEI. V was shortened by 9 bases and J by 6 bases, with 17 bases between the two germline ends. CDR3 bases: TGTGCCAGTCCCTTACTTGGAACTAATGGCTACACCTTC. It yields the protein CASPLLGTNGYTF.

This clonotype was detected a few times. This rearrangement joins TRBV27 to TRBJ1-2, with a tentative D call TRBD1 (5 bases). V lost 2 bases and J lost 0, with 10 bases in between. The CDR3 is 15 residues long. Germline values: CDR1 MNHEY, CDR2 SMNVEV (reference sequence). CDR3 nucleotide sequence: TGTGCCAGCAGTTTAATAGGGGCAGCTAACTATGGCTACACCTTC. It codes for CASSLIGAANYGYTF.

CDR3 in DNA: TGCAGTGCAGACAGGGCGGGGGCCTACAATGAGCAGTTCTTC. Its protein is CSADRAGAYNEQFF. J is TRBJ2-1 and V is TRBV20-1; D tentatively fits TRBD1 or TRBD2 (7 bases each). CDR3 length equals 14 residues. The V gene lost 6 bases and the J gene lost 2 bases, with 14 bases spanning the gap. In germline, CDR1 is DFQATT, CDR2 SNEGSKA (reference sequence).

The chain has TRBV7-9 and TRBJ2-1, with D hard to call. Per the germline V gene, CDR1 is SEHNR and CDR2 is FQNEAQ (reference sequence). The CDR3 is 13 residues long. With 5 bases removed from V and 8 bases from J, the gap between germline ends came to 13 bases. CDR3 sequence: CASSPPGSYEQFF. Here the CDR3 DNA reads TGTGCCAGCAGCCCCCCGGGCAGCTATGAGCAGTTCTTC.

This clonotype was counted many times. The CDR3 spells CASSDTGTGGYISYEQYF. DNA for the CDR3: TGTGCCAGCAGTGATACCGGGACAGGGGGCTACATCTCCTACGAGCAGTACTTC. V and J are TRBV12-3 or TRBV12-4 and TRBJ2-7; TRBD1 matches 12 bases. The CDR3 sequence is 18 residues long. V shed 5 bases and J 0 bases; nucleotides not matched to a gene: 11.

This clonotype has at least ten counts. The chain combines TRBV12-5 with TRBJ1-3; tentative D call: TRBD1 (5 bases). V was trimmed by 6 bases and J by 4 bases, leaving 13 bases between them. Germline V lookup: CDR1 LGHNT, CDR2 FRNRAP. This CDR3 contains 14 residues. This chain's CDR3 is CASGLSGSGNTIYF. The DNA for the CDR3 is TGTGCTAGTGGCTTGTCAGGGTCCGGAAACACCATATATTTT.

A single count supports this clonotype. Possible read error: a much larger clone is one base away. This chain uses TRBV5-8 with TRBJ2-1; D is uncertain. Germline CDR1 reads SGHTS; CDR2 reads YDEGEE. There are 15 residues in the CDR3. CDR3 loop: CASSNLRSSYNGQFF. As DNA, the CDR3 is TGTGCCAGCAGTAACCTGAGGAGCTCCTACAATGGGCAGTTCTTC.

This clonotype was found a few times. The rearrangement joins TRBV20-1 to TRBJ2-3; D may be TRBD1 (6 bases). The length of the CDR3 is 14 residues. V lost 5 bases and J lost 5, with 17 bases in between. Germline V gene lookup returns CDR1 DFQATT and CDR2 SNEGSKA (reference sequence). In nucleotides, the CDR3 is TGCAGTGCTCCAGGGGACCCTTGGGTAGATACGCAGTATTTT. Its translation is CSAPGDPWVDTQYF.

In this sample, this clonotype turned up many times. The gene calls are TRBV27 and TRBJ2-3; 11 positions match TRBD2. Germline V lookup: CDR1 MNHEY, CDR2 SMNVEV (reference sequence). After removal of 6 bases from V and 4 bases from J, the junction contained 6 bases not matched to a gene. There are 15 residues in the CDR3. CDR3 amino acids: CASRASGGMADTQYF. The CDR3 bases are TGTGCCAGCAGGGCTAGCGGGGGGATGGCAGATACGCAGTATTTT.

This clonotype has at least ten counts. This chain links TRBV4-1 with TRBJ1-5; tentative D call: TRBD1 (5 bases). The CDR3 runs to 15 residues. The germline CDR1 and CDR2 sequences are MGHRA and YSYEKL. The V end lost 0 bases, the J end lost 3 bases, and 9 bases lay between the germline ends. The CDR3 DNA reads as TGCGCCAGCAGCCAAGATCGGGGGATCAATCAGCCCCAGCATTTT. It translates to CASSQDRGINQPQHF.

The chain carries TRBV5-4 and TRBJ2-1; 8 bases are shared with TRBD1. V was pared by 4 bases and J by 10 bases, with 4 bases of the junction left unmatched. CDR1 SGHNT and CDR2 YYREEE come from the germline V gene (reference sequence). The CDR3 spans 12 residues. The CDR3 protein is CASSTGGGEQFF. Here the CDR3 DNA reads TGTGCCAGCAGCACAGGGGGAGGAGAGCAGTTCTTC.

This clonotype came up many times. The CDR3 protein is CASSLGDTLGEQYF. The CDR3 region has the DNA TGTGCCAGCAGCTTAGGCGACACCCTGGGGGAGCAGTACTTC. The chain employs TRBV11-3 and TRBJ2-7; D is unresolved. This CDR3 spans 14 amino acids. Germline V gene sequence: CDR1 SGHNT, CDR2 YENEEA. V lost 1 base, J lost 7 bases, and 14 bases lay in between. The variable domain in full, completed from reference TRBV11-3 and TRBJ2-7, reads EAGVVQSPRYKIIEKKQPVAFWCNPISGHNTLYWYLQNLGQGPELLIRYENEEAVDDSQLPKDRFSAERLKGVDSTLKIQPAELGDSAVYLCASSLGDTLGEQYFGPGTRLTVT.

This clonotype has just a few counts. The gene calls are TRBV9 and TRBJ2-1, with TRBD1 identical over 11 bases. Germline CDR1 and CDR2: SGDLS and YYNGEE. V dropped 3 bases and J dropped 6; count of bases not matched to a gene: 8. The CDR3 has 16 residues. In DNA form, the CDR3 reads TGTGCCAGCAGCGACCCTGGGACAGGGGGTCCCAATGAGCAGTTCTTC. Its translation: CASSDPGTGGPNEQFF. Using reference TRBV9 and TRBJ2-1 for the parts outside the CDR3, the full variable domain is DSGVTQTPKHLITATGQRVTLRCSPRSGDLSVYWYQQSLDQGLQFLIQYYNGEERAKGNILERFSAQQFPDLHSELNLSSLELGDSALYFCASSDPGTGGPNEQFFGPGTRLTVL.

The gene calls are TRBV9 and TRBJ1-2, with D possibly being TRBD1 (6 bases). V dropped 3 bases and J dropped 3 bases, with 18 bases sitting between them. The CDR3 sequence is 16 residues long. CDR1 is SGDLS, CDR2 YYNGEE, per germline. The CDR3 here is CASSAAGGVMDYGYTF. Here the CDR3 DNA reads TGTGCCAGCAGCGCGGCGGGGGGCGTAATGGACTATGGCTACACCTTC.

Many counts were recorded for this clonotype. The CDR3 loop reads CASSQKGGTLRNQPQHF. The CDR3 nucleotides read TGTGCCAGCAGCCAGAAAGGAGGGACTCTGAGGAATCAGCCCCAGCATTTT. The chain is built from TRBV7-8 and TRBJ1-5; D might be TRBD1 (5 bases). CDR1 and CDR2 from the germline V gene are SGHVS and FQNEAQ. CDR3 length: 17 amino acids. V lost 5 bases and J lost 4, with 21 bases in between.

The chain employs TRBV27 and TRBJ2-2; 7 bases map to TRBD2. The V gene's germline CDR1 is MNHEY and CDR2 SMNVEV (reference sequence). The CDR3 consists of 14 residues. The V gene end was trimmed by 10 bases and the J gene end by 2 bases; junction bases not matched to a gene: 7. CDR3 sequence (DNA): TGTGCCACCTTTAGCGGGTTAAACACCGGGGAGCTGTTTTTT. Protein product: CATFSGLNTGELFF.

Here the CDR3 DNA reads TGTGCCAGCAGTAATTACAGGGCGGGCACTGAAGCTTTCTTT. It specifies CASSNYRAGTEAFF. The V gene is TRBV27, the J gene TRBJ1-1, with D maybe TRBD1 (6 bases). CDR1 MNHEY and CDR2 SMNVEV come from the germline V gene (reference sequence). This CDR3 has 14 residues. Trimming took 5 bases from V and 4 from J, leaving 14 bases between them.

The V and J genes are TRBV5-4 and TRBJ2-7; D gene uncertain. The ends were cut back, 0 bases at V and 2 bases at J, with 9 bases in the middle. The CDR3 is 14 residues long. Germline CDR1 and CDR2: SGHNT and YYREEE (reference sequence). This chain's CDR3 is CASSLVERAYEQYF. The CDR3 nucleotides read TGTGCCAGCAGCTTGGTGGAACGTGCCTACGAGCAGTACTTC.

This clonotype was picked up many times. V usage is TRBV7-3 and J usage is TRBJ2-3, with 8 bases aligning to TRBD2. The CDR3 loop spans 18 amino acids. Trimming took 0 bases from V and 4 from J; bases not matched to a gene: 12. Germline CDR1 SGHTA, CDR2 FQGTGA. CDR3 loop: CASSLTPAGGGRADTQYF. CDR3 in DNA: TGTGCCAGCAGCTTAACCCCGGCCGGGGGGGGGCGTGCAGATACGCAGTATTTT.

On this clonotype itself: As the CDR3 is not closed by the conserved phenylalanine or tryptophan, this likely results from a read error. J is TRBJ2-1 and V is TRBV18, with TRBD2 matching over 10 bases. V lost 4 bases and J lost 2; bases outside the gene matches: 5. Germline CDR1 is KGHSH and CDR2 is LQKENI. The length of the CDR3 is 16 residues. The CDR3 region is CASSLGLAVPYNEQFL. The CDR3 DNA reads TGTGCCAGCTCACTAGGACTAGCGGTGCCCTACAATGAGCAGTTCTTA.